This T cell receptor (beta chain) is from a study of blood T cell repertoires in COVID-19. Background on the study: Sites across the United States, Italy and Spain contributed samples from acute and convalescent COVID-19. The analysed material was cDNA or gDNA that came from T cells, B-cell-depleted T cells, or PBMCs.

In the authors' methods: Counts of nucleated cells, estimated from reference gene primer amplification, were obtained. Profiling relied on immunoSEQ multiplex PCR, and the TCRdb table lists in-frame clones only, not all of them. V, J and clone size were drawn from that table, and D and trimming were deduced from the DNA. The sample shows 150,000 to 200,000 clones, 87% of them seen only once. Source material: peripheral blood. The source of this sequence is a man aged 35 to 55 with active or convalescent COVID-19.

The CDR3 reads CASRDRPPISYNEQFF. The CDR3 coding sequence is TGTGCCAGCAGAGACAGGCCACCCATATCCTACAATGAGCAGTTCTTC. The gene calls are TRBV28 and TRBJ2-1; possible D gene TRBD1, 6 bases. With 6 bases removed from V and 1 base from J, the gap between germline ends came to 16 bases. Germline V CDR1 and CDR2: MDHEN, SYDVKM. The CDR3 extends over 16 amino acids.